This TCR beta chain was identified in a study of T cell responses to AZD1222 COVID-19 vaccine. Study-level points and caveats: Clonal diversity was possibly underestimated, and white British individuals and females predominated among donors. Without day 14 samples, only post-peak T cell repertoires were studied. Recipients of two AZD1222 doses showed rising Spike-specific TCR breadth and depth. Nearly half of spike-specific TCRs reportedly go after variant regions that carry no mutations.

TCRdb keeps only in-frame clones here, not all; method: immunoSEQ multiplex PCR. Here the sample spans approximately 220,000 clones, approximately 94% being singletons. Points on this clone: Its antigen is unknown.

This specimen consisted of peripheral blood, obtained on day 0 of MenACWY control vaccination. The sequence was collected from an adult in good health.

The CDR3, as DNA: TGTGCCAGCAGCCGAGCTAGCGGGGGGGGTGGAAGAAACATTCAGTACTTC. Amino acids: CASSRASGGGGRNIQYF. The rearrangement uses TRBV7-8 and TRBJ2-4; 12 nucleotides match TRBD2. V trimming: 5 bases; J trimming: 6 bases; junction bases outside the gene matches: 11. The CDR3 spans 17 residues. Germline assignment: CDR1 SGHVS and CDR2 FQNEAQ.